A selection of T cell receptor beta chains follows, all from one sample in a study of cytomegalovirus exposure and HLA in healthy donors. The assay was immunoSEQ multiplex PCR, and TCRdb's table has in-frame clones only and misses some. The sample lists 210,000 or so clones; approximately 84% were seen once. Material: PBMCs. The receptors derive from a woman aged 40 to 55 in good health and CMV-seronegative. CDR3s include the opening cysteine and the closing phenylalanine or tryptophan. The D gene is left open where the match is weak. Where a row states a size, it is once, few, many or the class of an expanded clone; other rows omit it.

TRBJ1-2 TRBV16 NA NA CASSPRGALNYGYTF TGTGCCAGCAGCCCTCGGGGAGCTCTTAACTATGGCTACACCTTC
TRBJ2-5 TRBV6-5 NA NA CASSYSDGRETQYF TGTGCCAGCAGTTACTCGGACGGGAGAGAGACCCAGTACTTC
TRBJ1-2 TRBV6-1 TRBD1 NA CASGPTAGGRGGYTF TGTGCCAGCGGTCCCACTGCAGGGGGCCGTGGTGGCTACACCTTC
TRBJ1-2 TRBV18 NA NA CASSPRAGEANYGYTF TGTGCCAGCTCACCTAGGGCGGGGGAAGCTAACTATGGCTACACCTTC
TRBJ2-3 TRBV7-9 NA once CASSGRMGASPDTQYF TGTGCCAGCAGCGGGAGAATGGGGGCCTCACCAGATACGCAGTATTTT
TRBJ1-2 TRBV5-6 NA NA CASSLPGSNYGYTF TGTGCCAGCAGCTTGCCAGGTTCTAACTATGGCTACACCTTC
TRBJ2-7 TRBV10-3 TRBD2 NA CAISFAGGVYEQYF TGTGCCATTTCCTTCGCGGGGGGAGTCTACGAGCAGTACTTC
TRBJ2-5 TRBV6-6 NA NA CASRRETQYF TGTGCCAGCAGGCGGGAGACCCAGTACTTC
TRBJ1-2 TRBV7-2 TRBD1 NA CASSLEGAARYTF TGTGCCAGCAGCTTAGAGGGGGCAGCAAGATACACCTTC
TRBJ2-2 TRBV18 NA NA CASSPTAGSGLTGELFF TGTGCCAGCTCACCCACGGCCGGGTCGGGGTTGACCGGGGAGCTGTTTTTT
TRBJ2-6 TRBV7-6 TRBD1 NA CASSPVTGPLGSGANVLTF TGTGCCAGCAGCCCTGTGACAGGGCCTTTGGGCTCTGGGGCCAACGTCCTGACTTTC
TRBJ1-2 TRBV4-3 NA once CASSRTDAPGLYGYTF TGCGCCAGCAGCCGTACGGACGCCCCCGGACTTTATGGCTACACCTTC
TRBJ2-2 TRBV29-1 NA NA CSVAGESTGELFF TGCAGCGTTGCAGGGGAGAGCACCGGGGAGCTGTTTTTT
TRBJ1-1 TRBV14 TRBD1 NA CASSSFTAGGNTEAFF TGTGCCAGCAGCTCTTTTACTGCAGGGGGTAACACTGAAGCTTTCTTT
TRBJ1-1 TRBV6-5 NA NA CASSETPTRTEAFF TGTGCCAGCAGTGAAACCCCCACGAGGACTGAAGCTTTCTTT
TRBJ1-4 TRBV6-6 NA NA CASSYGEGGKLFF TGTGCCAGCAGTTACGGTGAGGGAGGGAAACTGTTTTTT
TRBJ2-2 TRBV28 NA NA CASSHSSQGSGELFF TGTGCCAGCAGTCACTCCTCACAGGGATCCGGGGAGCTGTTTTTT
TRBJ1-6 TRBV28 NA NA CASNPRARLGSPLHF TGTGCCAGCAACCCCAGGGCCCGGTTGGGTTCACCCCTCCACTTT
TRBJ1-2 TRBV16 NA NA CASSHMEQPYGYTF TGTGCCAGCAGCCATATGGAGCAGCCCTATGGCTACACCTTC
TRBJ2-7 TRBV11-2 TRBD1 once CASSLATGGGYEQYF TGTGCCAGCAGCTTAGCAACAGGGGGCGGATACGAGCAGTACTTC
TRBJ1-2 TRBV18 NA NA CASSTIPGEGYTF TGTGCCAGCTCAACAATACCGGGGGAAGGCTACACCTTC
TRBJ2-3 TRBV5-1 TRBD2 NA CASSGTSGADTQYF TGCGCCAGCAGTGGGACTAGCGGGGCAGATACGCAGTATTTT
TRBJ2-5 TRBV6-5 NA NA CASSRRGAQETQYF TGTGCCAGCAGTCGTCGGGGGGCCCAAGAGACCCAGTACTTC
TRBJ1-1 TRBV14 NA few CASSQAGSGTEAFF TGTGCCAGCAGCCAAGCGGGTAGCGGCACTGAAGCTTTCTTT
TRBJ2-2 TRBV10-3 TRBD1 once CAIRIPGQGNTGELFF TGTGCCATCAGAATACCGGGACAGGGGAACACCGGGGAGCTGTTTTTT
TRBJ2-6 TRBV9 NA few CASSVGELEGANVLTF TGTGCCAGCAGCGTAGGGGAGTTGGAAGGGGCCAACGTCCTGACTTTC
TRBJ2-3 TRBV5-1 NA few CASSLGTSTDTQYF TGCGCCAGCAGCTTGGGGACTAGCACAGATACGCAGTATTTT
TRBJ2-7 TRBV9 TRBD1 NA CASSLTGTGANEQYF TGTGCCAGCAGTTTAACCGGGACAGGCGCGAACGAGCAGTACTTC
TRBJ2-7 TRBV4-3 NA few CASSHTTGSYEQYF TGCGCCAGCAGCCACACAACGGGGTCCTACGAGCAGTACTTC
TRBJ2-2 TRBV5-4 TRBD1 NA CASSSDSPGQGATGELFF TGTGCCAGCAGCTCAGATTCTCCGGGACAGGGGGCGACCGGGGAGCTGTTTTTT
TRBJ2-7 TRBV6-1 NA NA CASSERGADSYEQYF TGTGCCAGCAGTGAACGGGGGGCCGACTCCTACGAGCAGTACTTC